The 5 T cell receptor beta chains below were found in one sample sequenced in a study of tissue T cells after allogeneic stem cell transplantation. The time point is: mouse harvest day 7 after allogeneic transplant. The graft held 10^6 splenic CD5+ T cells and 10^7 T-cell-depleted bone marrow cells. Data came from immunoSEQ multiplex PCR; TCRdb stores just in-frame clones and leaves some out. This sample has 7,500 to 10,000 clones, with approximately 47% found just once. The sequenced sample consisted of gut tissue. These receptors originate from a female BALB/c mouse given C57BL/6 T cells with graft-versus-host disease after an allogeneic hematopoietic cell transplant.

On this clone itself: Any gene name here is a mouse gene name. The sequenced fragment ends 1 residue before the CDR3 boundary, so the rest is inferred from the germline J gene. The chain employs TRBV12-2 and TRBJ2-5, with 8 bases identical to TRBD2. The germline V gene has CDR1 SGHLS and CDR2 HYDKME. Germline trimming cut 0 bases from V and 3 bases from J; bases unmatched to any gene: 1. This CDR3 is built from 14 residues. CDR3 in amino acids: CASSLRDWQDTQYF. The covered CDR3 bases are TGTGCCAGCTCTCTCCGGGACTGGCAAGACACCCAGTAC. The full variable domain, with the rest looked up from reference TRBV12-2 and TRBJ2-5, is NSGVVQSPRYIIKGKGERSILKCIPISGHLSVAWYQQTQGQELKFFIQHYDKMERDKGNLPSRFSVQQFDDYHSEMNMSALELEDSAVYFCASSLRDWQDTQYFGPGTRLLVL.

Concerning this clone: Gene names denote mouse genes. CDR3 DNA, as far as it was read: TGCTCCAGCAGTCAACCTCAGGGGGCCTATGCTGAGCAGTTC. Protein: CSSSQPQGAYAEQF. The full-length CDR3 reads as CSSSQPQGAYAEQFF. The chain has TRBV23 and TRBJ2-1; the table's D call of TRBD1 was not tested on the DNA. The read ends 1 residue early relative to the CDR3; the germline J gene fills the gap. Germline CDR1 reads KGHTA; CDR2 reads FQNQQP. There are 15 residues in the CDR3.

As to this clone: The genes and germline here are from mouse. The CDR3 end lies 1 residue beyond the end of the read and is filled in from the germline J gene. The rearrangement uses TRBV3 and TRBJ2-1; 8 bases agree with TRBD2. The V and J ends lost 4 bases and 0 bases, in that order; junction bases with no gene match: 2. The CDR3 runs to 15 residues. CDR1 and CDR2 (germline): SNHLY, FYNGKV (reference sequence). CDR3 sequence: CASSSLGGNYAEQFF. The sequenced CDR3 bases are TGTGCCAGCAGCTCTCTGGGGGGTAACTATGCTGAGCAGTTC. The full variable domain, rest sourced from reference TRBV3 and TRBJ2-1, is GPKVLQIPSHQIIDMGQMVTLNCDPVSNHLYFYWYKQILGQQMEFLVNFYNGKVMEKSKLFKDQFSVERPDGSYFTLKIQPTALEDSAVYFCASSSLGGNYAEQFFGPGTRLTVL.

This clone showed up just a few times. Germline and genes: mouse. The CDR3 goes on 1 residue after the read ends, and that part is filled in from the germline J gene. The V gene is TRBV13-3, the J gene TRBJ1-4, with TRBD1 as a possible D gene (5 bases). V lost 3 bases to trimming and J lost 0 bases, with 6 bases between them. There are 14 residues in the CDR3. Germline V gene sequence: CDR1 NNHDY, CDR2 SYVADS. CDR3 sequence: CASSGQISNERLFF. CDR3 DNA, as far as it was read: TGTGCCAGCAGTGGACAGATTTCCAACGAAAGATTATTT.

About this clone itself: These gene names are mouse names. With the read ending 1 residue before the CDR3 end, the germline J gene is used to fill in that end. The chain carries TRBV19 and TRBJ2-4, with a tentative D call TRBD2 (6 bases). Germline CDR1 FNHDT, CDR2 SITEND (reference sequence). Between the trimmed V and J ends, which lost 7 bases and 0 bases, there was a span of 12 bases. The CDR3 is 14 residues long. The CDR3 region is CASASLGSQNTLYF. CDR3 DNA, as far as it was read: TGTGCCAGCGCCTCACTGGGTAGTCAAAACACCTTGTAC. Looking up the rest from reference TRBV19 and TRBJ2-4 gives the full variable domain: GGIITQTPKFLIGQEGQKLTLKCQQNFNHDTMYWYRQDSGKGLRLIYYSITENDLQKGDLSEGYDASREKKSSFSLTVTSAQKNEMAVFLCASASLGSQNTLYFGAGTRLSVL.